The T cell receptor (beta chain) described here comes from a study of T-cell reconstitution after alpha-beta-depleted transplantation in children. There are 12 residues in the CDR3. CDR1 SEHNR and CDR2 FQNEAQ come from the germline V gene (reference sequence). V was clipped by 5 bases and J by 7 bases, with 10 bases between them. This clonotype was counted between two and nine times. Unique molecular identifiers were incorporated into the prepared TCRbeta library. Each CDR3 protein is one row after TCRdb ran MiXCR on the PCR reads. The sample contains 330,000 or so distinct CDR3 sequences, about 9.3% of which appear only once.

This chain links TRBV7-9 with TRBJ2-3; D gene unclear. The input for sequencing was PBMCs from the stem cell graft donor, taken from the stem cell graft. The clonotype was recovered from a human donor who donated a stem cell graft to a child with acute lymphoblastic leukemia. The CDR3 sequence is CASSPDSYTQYF. In DNA, the CDR3 is TGTGCCAGCAGCCCAGACTCATATACGCAGTATTTT.